The clone carrying this T cell receptor beta chain was seen many times. Its cognate antigen is unknown. Thyroid surgery was performed in patients who had received no treatment beforehand. The data originate from a study of metastatic and nonmetastatic thyroid tumors. Study at large: Malignant and benign thyroid patients had repertoires compared in peripheral blood and tumor or nodule tissue. Study-level points and caveats: For both blood and tumor, malignant thyroid tumors reportedly showed significantly higher TCR beta diversity than benign nodules did.

How the authors handled the data: A classifier of distant metastasis in papillary thyroid cancer was built from CDR3 differences (across clinicopathological groups). TCRdb ran MiXCR on the PCR reads. In this record, the V and J calls reflect TCRdb's handling and not the investigators' own analysis. The sample has tens of thousands of clones; 20% to 25% are singletons. CDR3 length: 14 amino acids. Losses at the gene ends were 2 bases for V and 3 bases for J; bases not matched to a gene: 2. Germline loops: CDR1 MNHEY, CDR2 SVGEGT. This receptor was obtained from a female donor with papillary thyroid cancer or a benign thyroid nodule (not recorded which). Some clones in this sample may be carry-over from other donors' samples. The J gene is TRBJ2-7, the V gene TRBV6-2 or TRBV6-3; 9 bases fit TRBD2. The material sequenced was blood. CDR3 in DNA: TGTGCCAGCAGTTACGGCGGGAGGGGCTACGAGCAGTACTTC. As protein: CASSYGGRGYEQYF.